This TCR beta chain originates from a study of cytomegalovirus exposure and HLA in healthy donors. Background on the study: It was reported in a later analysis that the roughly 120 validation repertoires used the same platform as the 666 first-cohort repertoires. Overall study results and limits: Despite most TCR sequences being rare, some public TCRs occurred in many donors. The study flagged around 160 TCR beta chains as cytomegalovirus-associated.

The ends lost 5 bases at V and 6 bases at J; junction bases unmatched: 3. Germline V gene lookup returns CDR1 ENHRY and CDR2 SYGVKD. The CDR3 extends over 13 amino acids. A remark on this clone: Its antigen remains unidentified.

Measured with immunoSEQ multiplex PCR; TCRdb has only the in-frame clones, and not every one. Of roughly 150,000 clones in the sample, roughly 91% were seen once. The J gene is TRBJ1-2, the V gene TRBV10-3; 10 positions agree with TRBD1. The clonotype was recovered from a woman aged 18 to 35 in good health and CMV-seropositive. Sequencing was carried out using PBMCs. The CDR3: CAISYGTGDGYTF. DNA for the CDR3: TGTGCCATCAGTTACGGGACAGGGGATGGCTACACCTTC.